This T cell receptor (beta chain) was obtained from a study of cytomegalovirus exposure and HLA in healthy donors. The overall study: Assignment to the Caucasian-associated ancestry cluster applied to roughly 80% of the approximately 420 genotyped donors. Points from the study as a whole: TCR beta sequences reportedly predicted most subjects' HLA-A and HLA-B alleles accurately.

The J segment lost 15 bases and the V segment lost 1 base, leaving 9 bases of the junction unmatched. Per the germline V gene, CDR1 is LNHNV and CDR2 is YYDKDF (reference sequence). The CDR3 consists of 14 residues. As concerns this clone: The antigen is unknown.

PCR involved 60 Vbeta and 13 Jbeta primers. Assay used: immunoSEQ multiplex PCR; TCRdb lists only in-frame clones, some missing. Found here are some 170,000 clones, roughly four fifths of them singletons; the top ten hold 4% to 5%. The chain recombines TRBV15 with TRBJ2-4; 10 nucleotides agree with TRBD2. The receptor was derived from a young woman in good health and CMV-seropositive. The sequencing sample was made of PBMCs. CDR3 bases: TGTGCCACCAGCAGAGGGTTAGCGGGGGGTTTTTTGTACTTC. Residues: CATSRGLAGGFLYF. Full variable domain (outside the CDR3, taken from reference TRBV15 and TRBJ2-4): DAMVIQNPRYQVTQFGKPVTLSCSQTLNHNVMYWYQQKSSQAPKLLFHYYDKDFNNEADTPDNFQSRRPNTSFCFLDIRSPGLGDTAMYLCATSRGLAGGFLYFGAGTRLSVL.